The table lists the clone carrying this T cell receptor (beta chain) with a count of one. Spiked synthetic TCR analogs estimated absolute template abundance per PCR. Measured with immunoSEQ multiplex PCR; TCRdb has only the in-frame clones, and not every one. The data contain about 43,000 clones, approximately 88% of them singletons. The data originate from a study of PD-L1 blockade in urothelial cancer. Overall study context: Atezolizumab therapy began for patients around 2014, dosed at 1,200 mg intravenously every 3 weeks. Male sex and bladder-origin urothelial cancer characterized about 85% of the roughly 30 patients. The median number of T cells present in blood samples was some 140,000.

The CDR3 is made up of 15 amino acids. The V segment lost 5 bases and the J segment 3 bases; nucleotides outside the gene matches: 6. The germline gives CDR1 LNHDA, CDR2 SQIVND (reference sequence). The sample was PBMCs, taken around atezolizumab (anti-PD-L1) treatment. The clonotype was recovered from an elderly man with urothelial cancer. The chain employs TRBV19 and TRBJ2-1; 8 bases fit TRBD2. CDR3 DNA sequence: TGTGCCAGTAGTCCTCTAGCGGGCCTCTACAATGAGCAGTTCTTC. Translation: CASSPLAGLYNEQFF. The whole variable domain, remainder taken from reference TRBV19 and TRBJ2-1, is DGGITQSPKYLFRKEGQNVTLSCEQNLNHDAMYWYRQDPGQGLRLIYYSQIVNDFQKGDIAEGYSVSREKKESFPLTVTSAQKNPTAFYLCASSPLAGLYNEQFFGPGTRLTVL.